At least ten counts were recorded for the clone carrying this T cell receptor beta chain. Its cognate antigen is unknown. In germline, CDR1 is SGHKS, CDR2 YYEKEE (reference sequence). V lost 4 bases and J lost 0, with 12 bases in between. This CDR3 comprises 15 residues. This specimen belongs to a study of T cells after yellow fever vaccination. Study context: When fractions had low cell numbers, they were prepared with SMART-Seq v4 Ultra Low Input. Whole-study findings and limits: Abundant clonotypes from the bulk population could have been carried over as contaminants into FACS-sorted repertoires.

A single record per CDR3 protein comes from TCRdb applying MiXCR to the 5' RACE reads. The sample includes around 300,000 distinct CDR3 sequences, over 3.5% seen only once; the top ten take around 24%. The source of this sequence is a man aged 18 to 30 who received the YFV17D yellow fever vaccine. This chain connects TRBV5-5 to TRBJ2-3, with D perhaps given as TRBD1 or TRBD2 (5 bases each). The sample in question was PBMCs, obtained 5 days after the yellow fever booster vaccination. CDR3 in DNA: TGTGCCAGCAGCCGATCTGGGGACAGCACAGATACGCAGTATTTT. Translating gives CASSRSGDSTDTQYF. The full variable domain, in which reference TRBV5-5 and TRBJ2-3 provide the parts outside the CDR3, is DAGVTQSPTHLIKTRGQQVTLRCSPISGHKSVSWYQQVLGQGPQFIFQYYEKEERGRGNFPDRFSARQFPNYSSELNVNALLLGDSALYLCASSRSGDSTDTQYFGPGTRLTVL.